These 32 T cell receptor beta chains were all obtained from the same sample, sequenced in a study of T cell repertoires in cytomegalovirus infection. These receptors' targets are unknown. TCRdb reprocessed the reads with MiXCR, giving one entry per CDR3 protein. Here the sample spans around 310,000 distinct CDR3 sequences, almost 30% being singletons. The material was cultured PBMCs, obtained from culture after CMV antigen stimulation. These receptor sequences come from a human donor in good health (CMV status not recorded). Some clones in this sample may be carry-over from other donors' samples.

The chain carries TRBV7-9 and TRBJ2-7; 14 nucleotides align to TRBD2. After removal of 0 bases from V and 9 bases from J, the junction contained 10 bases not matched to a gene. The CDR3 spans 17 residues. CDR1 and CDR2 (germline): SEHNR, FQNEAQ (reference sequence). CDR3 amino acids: CASSLASGLAGGLRQYF. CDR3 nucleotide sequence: TGTGCCAGCAGCTTAGCCTCCGGACTAGCGGGAGGTTTAAGGCAGTACTTC.

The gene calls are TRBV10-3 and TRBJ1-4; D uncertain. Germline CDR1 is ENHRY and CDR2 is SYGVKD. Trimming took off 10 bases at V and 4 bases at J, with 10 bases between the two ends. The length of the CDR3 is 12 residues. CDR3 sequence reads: CASRRSNEKLFF. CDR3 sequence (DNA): TGTGCCAGTCGACGGAGTAATGAAAAACTGTTTTTT.

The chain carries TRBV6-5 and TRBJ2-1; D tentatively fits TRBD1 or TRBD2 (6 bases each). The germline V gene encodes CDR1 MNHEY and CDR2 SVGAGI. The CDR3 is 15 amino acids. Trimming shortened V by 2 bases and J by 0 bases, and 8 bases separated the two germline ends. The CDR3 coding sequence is TGTGCCAGCAGTTACCGGGGGCTCTCCTACAATGAGCAGTTCTTC. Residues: CASSYRGLSYNEQFF.

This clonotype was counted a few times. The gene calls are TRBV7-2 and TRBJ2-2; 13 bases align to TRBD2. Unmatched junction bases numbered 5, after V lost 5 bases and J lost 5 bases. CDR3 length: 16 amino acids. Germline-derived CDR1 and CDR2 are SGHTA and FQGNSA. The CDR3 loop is CASSQRTSGRTGELFF. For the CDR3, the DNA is TGTGCCAGCAGCCAGAGGACTAGCGGGAGAACCGGGGAGCTGTTTTTT.

The CDR3 here is CASSNPGLRSGSYNEQFF. CDR3 nucleotides: TGTGCCAGCAGTAATCCGGGACTCCGGTCAGGCTCCTACAATGAGCAGTTCTTC. This sequence joins TRBV6-1 and TRBJ2-1; D is possibly TRBD2 (6 bases). The length of the CDR3 is 18 residues. V shed 5 bases and J shed 0 bases, with 20 bases lying between them. CDR1 MNHNS and CDR2 SASEGT come from the germline V gene.

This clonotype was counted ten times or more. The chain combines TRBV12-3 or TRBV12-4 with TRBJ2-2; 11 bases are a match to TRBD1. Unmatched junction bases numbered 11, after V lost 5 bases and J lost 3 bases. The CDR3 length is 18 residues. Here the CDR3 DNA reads TGTGCCAGCAGTCCGAGGACAGGGGGCGAGGACGACACCGGGGAGCTGTTTTTT. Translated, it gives CASSPRTGGEDDTGELFF.

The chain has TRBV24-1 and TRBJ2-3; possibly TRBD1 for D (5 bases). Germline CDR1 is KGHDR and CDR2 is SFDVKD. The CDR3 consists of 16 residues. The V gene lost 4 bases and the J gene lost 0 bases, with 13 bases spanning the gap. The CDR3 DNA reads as TGTGCCACCAGTGAGGGGCGGTCCGCCAGCACAGATACGCAGTATTTT. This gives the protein CATSEGRSASTDTQYF.

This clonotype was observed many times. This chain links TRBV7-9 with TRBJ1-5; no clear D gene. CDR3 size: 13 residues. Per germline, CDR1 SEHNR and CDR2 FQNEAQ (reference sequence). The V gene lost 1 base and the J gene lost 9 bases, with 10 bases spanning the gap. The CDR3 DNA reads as TGTGCCAGCAGCTTAGAGGGCTCGACGCCCCAGCATTTT. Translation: CASSLEGSTPQHF.

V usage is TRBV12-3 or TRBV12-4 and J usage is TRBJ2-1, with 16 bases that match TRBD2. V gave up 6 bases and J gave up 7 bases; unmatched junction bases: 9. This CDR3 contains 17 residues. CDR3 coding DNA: TGTGCCAGCAGCCCTCCCGGGACTAGCGGGGGGGAGAATGAGCAGTTCTTC. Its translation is CASSPPGTSGGENEQFF.

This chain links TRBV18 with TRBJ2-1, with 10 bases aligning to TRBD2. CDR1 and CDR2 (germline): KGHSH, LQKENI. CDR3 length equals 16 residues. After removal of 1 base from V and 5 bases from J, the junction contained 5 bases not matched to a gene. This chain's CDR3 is CASSPLGTSVNNEQFF. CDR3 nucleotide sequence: TGTGCCAGCTCACCACTAGGGACTAGCGTGAACAATGAGCAGTTCTTC.

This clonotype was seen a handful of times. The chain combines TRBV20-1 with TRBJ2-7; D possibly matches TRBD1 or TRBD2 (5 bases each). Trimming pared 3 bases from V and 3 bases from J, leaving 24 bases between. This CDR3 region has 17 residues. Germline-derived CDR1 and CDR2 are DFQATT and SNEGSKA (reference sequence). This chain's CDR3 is CSASPEVGDRINYEQYF. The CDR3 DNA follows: TGCAGTGCTAGCCCTGAGGTGGGGGATAGAATTAACTACGAGCAGTACTTC.

CDR3 in amino acids: CASSSPGHNEKLFF. Here the CDR3 DNA reads TGTGCCAGCAGTTCGCCGGGCCATAATGAAAAACTGTTTTTT. This sequence joins TRBV28 and TRBJ1-4, with D unclear. This CDR3 is built from 14 residues. Trimming cost V 4 bases and J 4 bases, with 10 bases left between them. Germline V CDR1 and CDR2: MDHEN, SYDVKM. The whole variable domain, filled in from reference TRBV28 and TRBJ1-4, reads DVKVTQSSRYLVKRTGEKVFLECVQDMDHENMFWYRQDPGLGLRLIYFSYDVKMKEKGDIPEGYSVSREKKERFSLILESASTNQTSMYLCASSSPGHNEKLFFGSGTQLSVL.

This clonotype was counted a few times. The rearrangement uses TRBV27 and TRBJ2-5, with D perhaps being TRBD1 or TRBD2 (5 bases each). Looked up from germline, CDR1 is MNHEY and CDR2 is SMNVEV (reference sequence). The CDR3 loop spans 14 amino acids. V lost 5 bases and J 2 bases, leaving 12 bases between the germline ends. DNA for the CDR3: TGTGCCAGCAGTCCCCGGGACCGACAAGAGACCCAGTACTTC. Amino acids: CASSPRDRQETQYF.

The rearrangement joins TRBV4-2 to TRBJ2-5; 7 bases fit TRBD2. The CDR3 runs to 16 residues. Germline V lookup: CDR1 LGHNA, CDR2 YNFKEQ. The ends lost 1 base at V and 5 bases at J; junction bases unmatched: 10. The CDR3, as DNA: TGTGCCAGCAGCCAAGGGTCGGGAGGACCCAGGGAGACCCAGTACTTC. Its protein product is CASSQGSGGPRETQYF.

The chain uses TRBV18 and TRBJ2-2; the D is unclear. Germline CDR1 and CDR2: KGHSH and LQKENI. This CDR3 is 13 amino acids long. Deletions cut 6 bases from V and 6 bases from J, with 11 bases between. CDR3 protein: CASSQHPPGELFF. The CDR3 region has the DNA TGTGCCAGCTCGCAACACCCCCCCGGGGAGCTGTTTTTT.

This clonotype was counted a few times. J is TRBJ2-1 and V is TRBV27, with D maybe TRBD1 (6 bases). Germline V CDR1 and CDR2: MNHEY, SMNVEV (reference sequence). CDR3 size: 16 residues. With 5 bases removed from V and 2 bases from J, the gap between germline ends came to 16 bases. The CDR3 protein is CASSAIQGYPYNEQFF. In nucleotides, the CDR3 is TGTGCCAGCAGTGCAATCCAGGGGTATCCCTACAATGAGCAGTTCTTC.

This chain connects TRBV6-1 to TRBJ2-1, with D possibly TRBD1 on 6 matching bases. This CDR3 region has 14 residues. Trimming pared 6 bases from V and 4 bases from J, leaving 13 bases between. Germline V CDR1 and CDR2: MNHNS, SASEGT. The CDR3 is CASSFEGTYNEQFF. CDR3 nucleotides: TGTGCCAGCAGCTTCGAGGGGACATACAATGAGCAGTTCTTC.

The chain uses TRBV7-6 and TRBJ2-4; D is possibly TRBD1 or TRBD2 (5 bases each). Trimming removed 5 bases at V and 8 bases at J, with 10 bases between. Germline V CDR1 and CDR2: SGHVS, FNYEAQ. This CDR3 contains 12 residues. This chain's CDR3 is CASSPMGDIQYF. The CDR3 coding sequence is TGTGCCAGCAGCCCCATGGGGGACATTCAGTACTTC.

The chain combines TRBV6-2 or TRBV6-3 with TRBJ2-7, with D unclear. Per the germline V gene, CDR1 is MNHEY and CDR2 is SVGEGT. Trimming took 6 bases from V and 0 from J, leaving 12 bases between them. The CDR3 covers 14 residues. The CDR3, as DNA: TGTGCCAGCAGATTCGACCCGAGCTCCTACGAGCAGTACTTC. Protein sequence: CASRFDPSSYEQYF.

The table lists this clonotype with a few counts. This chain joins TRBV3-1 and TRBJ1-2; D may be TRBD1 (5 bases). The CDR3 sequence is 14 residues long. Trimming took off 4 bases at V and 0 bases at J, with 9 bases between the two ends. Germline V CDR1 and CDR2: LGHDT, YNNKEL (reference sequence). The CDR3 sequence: CASSPTGTNYGYTF. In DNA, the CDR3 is TGTGCCAGCAGCCCTACAGGAACTAACTATGGCTACACCTTC.

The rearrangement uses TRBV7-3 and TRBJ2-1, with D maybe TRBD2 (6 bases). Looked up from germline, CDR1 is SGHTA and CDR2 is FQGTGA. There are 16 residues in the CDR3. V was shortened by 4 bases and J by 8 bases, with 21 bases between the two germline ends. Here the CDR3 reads CASSSWGYRERDEQFF. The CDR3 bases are TGTGCCAGCAGCTCCTGGGGTTACCGGGAGAGGGATGAGCAGTTCTTC.

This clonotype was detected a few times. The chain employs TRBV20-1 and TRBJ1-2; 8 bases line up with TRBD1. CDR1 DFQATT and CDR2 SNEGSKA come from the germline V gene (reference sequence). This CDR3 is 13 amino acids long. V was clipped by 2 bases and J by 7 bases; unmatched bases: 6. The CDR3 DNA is TGCAGTGCTAGACAGGGGGCCCGTAGTGGCTACACCTTC. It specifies CSARQGARSGYTF.

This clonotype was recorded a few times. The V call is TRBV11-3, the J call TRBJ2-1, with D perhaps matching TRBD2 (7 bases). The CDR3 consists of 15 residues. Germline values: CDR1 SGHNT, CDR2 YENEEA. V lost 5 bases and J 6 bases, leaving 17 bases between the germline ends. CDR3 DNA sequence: TGTGCCAGCAGCGACCCTGTAAGGGGGGGCAATGAGCAGTTCTTC. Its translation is CASSDPVRGGNEQFF.

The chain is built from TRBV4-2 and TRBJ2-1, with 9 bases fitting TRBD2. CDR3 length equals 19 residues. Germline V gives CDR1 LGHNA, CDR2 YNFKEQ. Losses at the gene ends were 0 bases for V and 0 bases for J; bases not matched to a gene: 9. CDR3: CASSQDRELAGHSYNEQFF. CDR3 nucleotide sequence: TGTGCCAGCAGCCAAGATAGAGAACTAGCGGGCCACTCCTACAATGAGCAGTTCTTC.

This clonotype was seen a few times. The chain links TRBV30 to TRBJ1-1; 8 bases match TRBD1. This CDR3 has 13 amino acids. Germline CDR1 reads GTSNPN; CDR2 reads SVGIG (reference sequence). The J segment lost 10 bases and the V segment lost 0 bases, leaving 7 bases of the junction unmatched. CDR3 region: CAWSVTRGLGAFF. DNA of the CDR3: TGTGCCTGGAGTGTGACCAGGGGGCTGGGAGCTTTCTTT.

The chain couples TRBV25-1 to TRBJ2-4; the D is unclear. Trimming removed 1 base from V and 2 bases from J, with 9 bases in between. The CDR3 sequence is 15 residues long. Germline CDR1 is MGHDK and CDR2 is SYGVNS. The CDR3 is CASSESGETKNIQYF. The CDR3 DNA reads TGTGCCAGCAGTGAATCAGGCGAAACCAAAAACATTCAGTACTTC.

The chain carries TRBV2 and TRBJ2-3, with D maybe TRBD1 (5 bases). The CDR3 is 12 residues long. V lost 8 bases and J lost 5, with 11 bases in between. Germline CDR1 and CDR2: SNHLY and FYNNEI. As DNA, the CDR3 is TGTGCCAGCTTTATAGACAGAGATACGCAGTATTTT. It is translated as CASFIDRDTQYF.

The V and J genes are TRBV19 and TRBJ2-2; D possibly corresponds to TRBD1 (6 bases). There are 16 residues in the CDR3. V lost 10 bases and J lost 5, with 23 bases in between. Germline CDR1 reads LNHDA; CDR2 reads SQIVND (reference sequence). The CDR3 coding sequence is TGTGCCACGAGGACAGCTCTCTACTCGGGAACCGGGGAGCTGTTTTTT. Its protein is CATRTALYSGTGELFF.

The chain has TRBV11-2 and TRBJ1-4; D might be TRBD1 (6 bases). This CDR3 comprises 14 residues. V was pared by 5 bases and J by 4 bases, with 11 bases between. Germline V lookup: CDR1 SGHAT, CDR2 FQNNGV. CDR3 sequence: CASSLRQVNEKLFF. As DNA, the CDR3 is TGTGCCAGCAGCCTAAGACAGGTTAATGAAAAACTGTTTTTT. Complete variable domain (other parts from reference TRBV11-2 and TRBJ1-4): EAGVAQSPRYKIIEKRQSVAFWCNPISGHATLYWYQQILGQGPKLLIQFQNNGVVDDSQLPKDRFSAERLKGVDSTLKIQPAKLEDSAVYLCASSLRQVNEKLFFGSGTQLSVL.

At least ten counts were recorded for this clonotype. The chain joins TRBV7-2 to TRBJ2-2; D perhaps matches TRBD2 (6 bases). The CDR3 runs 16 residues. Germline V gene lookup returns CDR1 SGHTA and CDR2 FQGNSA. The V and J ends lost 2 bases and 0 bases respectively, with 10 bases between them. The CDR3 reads CASSLRSGANTGELFF. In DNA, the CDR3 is TGTGCCAGCAGCTTAAGATCGGGAGCGAACACCGGGGAGCTGTTTTTT.

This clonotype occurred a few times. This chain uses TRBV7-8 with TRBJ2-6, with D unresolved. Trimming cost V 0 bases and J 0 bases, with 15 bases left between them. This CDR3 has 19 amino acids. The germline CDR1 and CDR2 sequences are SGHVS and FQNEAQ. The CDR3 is CASSLADPTAYSGANVLTF. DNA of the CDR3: TGTGCCAGCAGCTTAGCCGACCCTACAGCGTACTCTGGGGCCAACGTCCTGACTTTC.

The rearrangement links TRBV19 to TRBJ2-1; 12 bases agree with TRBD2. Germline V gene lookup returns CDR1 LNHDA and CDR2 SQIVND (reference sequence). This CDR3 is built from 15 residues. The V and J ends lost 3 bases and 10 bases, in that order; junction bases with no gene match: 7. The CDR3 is CASSISSGRAGEQFF. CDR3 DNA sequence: TGTGCCAGTAGTATTTCTAGCGGGAGGGCTGGGGAGCAGTTCTTC.